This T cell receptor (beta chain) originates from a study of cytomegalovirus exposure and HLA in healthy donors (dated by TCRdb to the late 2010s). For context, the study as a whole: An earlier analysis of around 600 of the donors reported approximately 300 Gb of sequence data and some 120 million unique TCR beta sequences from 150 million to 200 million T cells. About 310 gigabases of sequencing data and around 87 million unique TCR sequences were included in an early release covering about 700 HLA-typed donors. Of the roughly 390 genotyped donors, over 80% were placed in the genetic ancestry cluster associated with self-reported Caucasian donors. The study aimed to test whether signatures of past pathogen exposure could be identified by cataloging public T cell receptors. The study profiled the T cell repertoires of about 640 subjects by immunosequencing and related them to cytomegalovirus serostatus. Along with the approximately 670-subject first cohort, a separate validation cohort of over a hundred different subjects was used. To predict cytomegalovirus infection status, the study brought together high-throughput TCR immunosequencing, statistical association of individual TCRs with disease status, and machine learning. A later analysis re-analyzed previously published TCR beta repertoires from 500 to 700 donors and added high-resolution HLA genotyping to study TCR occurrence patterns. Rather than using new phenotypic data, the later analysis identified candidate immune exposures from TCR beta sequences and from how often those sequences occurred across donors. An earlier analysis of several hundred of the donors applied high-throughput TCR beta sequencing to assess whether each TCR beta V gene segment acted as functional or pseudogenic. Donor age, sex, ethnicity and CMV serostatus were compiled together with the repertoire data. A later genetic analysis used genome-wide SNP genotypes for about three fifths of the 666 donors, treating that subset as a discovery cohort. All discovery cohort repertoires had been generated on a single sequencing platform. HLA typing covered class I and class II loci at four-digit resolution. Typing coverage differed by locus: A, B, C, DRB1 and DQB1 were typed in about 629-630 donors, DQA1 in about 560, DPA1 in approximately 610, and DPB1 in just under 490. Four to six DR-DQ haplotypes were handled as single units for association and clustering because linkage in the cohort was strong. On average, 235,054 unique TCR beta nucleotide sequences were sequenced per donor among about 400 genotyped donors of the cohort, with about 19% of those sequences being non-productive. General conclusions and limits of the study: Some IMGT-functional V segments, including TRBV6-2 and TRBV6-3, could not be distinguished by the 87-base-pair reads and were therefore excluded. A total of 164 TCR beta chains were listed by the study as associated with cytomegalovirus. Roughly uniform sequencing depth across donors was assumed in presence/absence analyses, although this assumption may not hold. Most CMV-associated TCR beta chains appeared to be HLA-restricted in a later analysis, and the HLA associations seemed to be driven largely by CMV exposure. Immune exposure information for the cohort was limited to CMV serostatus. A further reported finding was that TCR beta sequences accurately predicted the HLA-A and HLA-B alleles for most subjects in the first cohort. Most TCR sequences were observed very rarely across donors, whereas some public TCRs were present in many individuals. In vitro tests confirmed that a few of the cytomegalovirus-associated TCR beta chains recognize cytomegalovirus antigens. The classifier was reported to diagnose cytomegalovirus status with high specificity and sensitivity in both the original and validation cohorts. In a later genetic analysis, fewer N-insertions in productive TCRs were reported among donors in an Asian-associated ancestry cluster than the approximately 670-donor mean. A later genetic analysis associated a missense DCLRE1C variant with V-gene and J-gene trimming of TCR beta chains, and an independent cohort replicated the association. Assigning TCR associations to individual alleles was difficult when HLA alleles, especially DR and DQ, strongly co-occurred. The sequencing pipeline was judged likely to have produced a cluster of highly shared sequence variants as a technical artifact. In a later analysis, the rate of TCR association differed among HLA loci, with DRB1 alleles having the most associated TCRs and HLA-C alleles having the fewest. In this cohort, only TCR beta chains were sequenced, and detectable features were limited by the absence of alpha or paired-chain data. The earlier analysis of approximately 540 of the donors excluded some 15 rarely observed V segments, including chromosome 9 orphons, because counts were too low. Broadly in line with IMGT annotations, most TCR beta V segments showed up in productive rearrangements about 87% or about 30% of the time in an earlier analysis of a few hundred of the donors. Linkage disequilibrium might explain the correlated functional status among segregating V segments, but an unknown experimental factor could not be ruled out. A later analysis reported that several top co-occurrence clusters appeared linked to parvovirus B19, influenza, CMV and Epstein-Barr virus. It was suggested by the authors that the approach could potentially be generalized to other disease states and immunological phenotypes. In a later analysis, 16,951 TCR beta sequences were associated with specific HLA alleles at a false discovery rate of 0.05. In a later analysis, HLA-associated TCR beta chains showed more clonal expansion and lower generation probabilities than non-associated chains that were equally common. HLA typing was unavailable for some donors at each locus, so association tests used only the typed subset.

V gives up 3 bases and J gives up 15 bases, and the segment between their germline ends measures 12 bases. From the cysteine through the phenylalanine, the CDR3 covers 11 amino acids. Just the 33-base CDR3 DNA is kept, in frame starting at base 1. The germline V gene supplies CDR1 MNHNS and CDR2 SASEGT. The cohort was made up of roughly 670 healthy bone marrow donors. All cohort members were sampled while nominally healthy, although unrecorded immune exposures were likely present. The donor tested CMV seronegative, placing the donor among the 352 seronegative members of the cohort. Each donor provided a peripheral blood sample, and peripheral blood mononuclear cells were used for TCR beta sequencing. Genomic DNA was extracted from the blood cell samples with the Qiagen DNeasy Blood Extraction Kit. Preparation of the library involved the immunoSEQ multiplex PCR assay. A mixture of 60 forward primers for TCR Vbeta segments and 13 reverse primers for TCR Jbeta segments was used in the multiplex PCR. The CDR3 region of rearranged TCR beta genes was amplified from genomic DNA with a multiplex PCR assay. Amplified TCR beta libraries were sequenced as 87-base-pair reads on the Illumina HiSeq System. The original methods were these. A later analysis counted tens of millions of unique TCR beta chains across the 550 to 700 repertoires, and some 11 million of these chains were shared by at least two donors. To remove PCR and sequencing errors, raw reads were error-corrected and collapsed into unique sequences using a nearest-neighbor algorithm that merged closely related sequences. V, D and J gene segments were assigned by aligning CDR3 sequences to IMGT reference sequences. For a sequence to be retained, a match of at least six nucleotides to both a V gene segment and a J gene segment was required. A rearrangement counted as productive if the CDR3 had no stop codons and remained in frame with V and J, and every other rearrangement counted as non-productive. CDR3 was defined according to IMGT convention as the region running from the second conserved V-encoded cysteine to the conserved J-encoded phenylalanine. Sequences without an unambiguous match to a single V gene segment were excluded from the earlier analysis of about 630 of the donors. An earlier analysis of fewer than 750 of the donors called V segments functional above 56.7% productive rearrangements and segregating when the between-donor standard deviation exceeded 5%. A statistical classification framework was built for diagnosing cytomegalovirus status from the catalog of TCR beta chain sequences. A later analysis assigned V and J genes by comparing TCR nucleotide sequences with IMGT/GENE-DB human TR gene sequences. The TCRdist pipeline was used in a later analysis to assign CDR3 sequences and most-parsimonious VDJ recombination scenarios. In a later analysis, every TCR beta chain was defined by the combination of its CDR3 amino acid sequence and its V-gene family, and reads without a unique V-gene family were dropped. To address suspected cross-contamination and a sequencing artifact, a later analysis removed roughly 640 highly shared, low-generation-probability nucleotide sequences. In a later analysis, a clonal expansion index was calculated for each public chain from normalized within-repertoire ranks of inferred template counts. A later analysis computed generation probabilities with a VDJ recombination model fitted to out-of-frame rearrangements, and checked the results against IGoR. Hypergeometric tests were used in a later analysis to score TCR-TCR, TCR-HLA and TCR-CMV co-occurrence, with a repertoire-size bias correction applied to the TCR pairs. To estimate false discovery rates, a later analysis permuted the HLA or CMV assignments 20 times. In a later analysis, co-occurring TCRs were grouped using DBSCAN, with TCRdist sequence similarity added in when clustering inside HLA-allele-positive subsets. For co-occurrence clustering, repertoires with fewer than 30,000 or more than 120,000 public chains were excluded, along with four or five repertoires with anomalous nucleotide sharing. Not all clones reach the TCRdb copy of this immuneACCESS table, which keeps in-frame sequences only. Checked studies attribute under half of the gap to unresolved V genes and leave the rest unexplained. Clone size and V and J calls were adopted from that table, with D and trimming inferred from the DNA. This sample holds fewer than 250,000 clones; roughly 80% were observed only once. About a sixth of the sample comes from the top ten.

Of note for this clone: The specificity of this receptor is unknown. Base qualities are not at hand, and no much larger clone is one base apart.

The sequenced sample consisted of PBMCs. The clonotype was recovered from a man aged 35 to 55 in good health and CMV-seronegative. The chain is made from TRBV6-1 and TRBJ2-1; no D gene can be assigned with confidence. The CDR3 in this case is CASSERGGWFF. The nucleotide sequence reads TGTGCCAGCAGTGAGCGAGGTGGTTGGTTCTTC.